What follows are 27 T cell receptor beta chains derived from one specimen sequenced in a study of T cells after posttransplantation cyclophosphamide. Controls had myeloablative marrow grafts with methotrexate and calcineurin inhibitor, sampled at 1 year. TCRdb keeps only in-frame clones here, not all; method: immunoSEQ multiplex PCR. The sample shows more than 20,000 clones, about 89% of them seen only once. Sample: PBMCs, taken after an allogeneic stem cell transplant with a calcineurin inhibitor and methotrexate. The origin of the receptors is a female patient in her 50s who received an allogeneic stem cell transplant from an unrelated donor, was CMV-positive, and had chronic GVHD only. Some T cells may be transferred from the graft donor.

The rearrangement links TRBV10-2 to TRBJ2-7; D possibly corresponds to TRBD1 (5 bases). The germline gives CDR1 WSHSY, CDR2 SAAADI. The V end was cut by 9 bases, the J end by 3 bases, with 18 bases between. The CDR3 runs to 14 residues. The CDR3 region is CARKTDLPFYEQYF. CDR3 bases: TGCGCCAGAAAGACAGATCTACCGTTCTACGAGCAGTACTTC.

This clone showed up just once. The chain combines TRBV28 with TRBJ2-5, with unresolved D. The CDR3 loop spans 15 amino acids. V dropped 2 bases and J dropped 4 bases, with 14 bases sitting between them. Germline assignment: CDR1 MDHEN and CDR2 SYDVKM. In DNA form, the CDR3 reads TGTGCCAGCAGTTTAATGGTTGCTATTGGAGAGACCCAGTACTTC. Amino acids: CASSLMVAIGETQYF.

The chain recombines TRBV27 with TRBJ1-2, with D perhaps TRBD1 (6 bases). The CDR3 extends over 15 amino acids. Germline V CDR1 and CDR2: MNHEY, SMNVEV (reference sequence). V dropped 7 bases and J dropped 4 bases, with 19 bases sitting between them. The CDR3 sequence is CASTSLTDRFYGYTF. For the CDR3, the DNA is TGTGCCAGCACCTCATTAACTGACAGGTTCTATGGCTACACCTTC.

The chain carries TRBV11-2 and TRBJ2-5, with D perhaps TRBD1 (6 bases). Germline V lookup: CDR1 SGHAT, CDR2 FQNNGV. The CDR3 is made up of 14 amino acids. V was cut by 3 bases and J by 4 bases, with 12 bases left in between. Written as DNA, the CDR3 is TGTGCCAGCAGCTTCCAGGGGAAAGGAGAGACCCAGTACTTC. This gives the protein CASSFQGKGETQYF.

This rearrangement joins TRBV7-8 to TRBJ2-7; 10 bases match TRBD1. This CDR3 has 15 residues. Germline CDR1 and CDR2: SGHVS and FQNEAQ. J lost 6 bases, V lost 2 bases, and 7 bases had no gene match. The CDR3: CASSLLRTGGGEQYF. CDR3 in DNA: TGTGCCAGCAGCTTACTTCGGACAGGGGGTGGCGAGCAGTACTTC.

The rearrangement links TRBV25-1 to TRBJ2-7, with 11 bases that match TRBD2. J was trimmed by 4 bases and V by 0 bases; bases with no gene match: 11. The CDR3 extends over 18 amino acids. Looked up from germline, CDR1 is MGHDK and CDR2 is SYGVNS. The CDR3 loop reads CASSEYIVLAGEDYEQYF. The CDR3 DNA reads TGTGCCAGCAGTGAATATATAGTACTAGCGGGAGAAGATTACGAGCAGTACTTC.

The J gene is TRBJ1-6, the V gene TRBV5-1; TRBD1 aligns across 8 bases. Germline V gene lookup returns CDR1 SGHRS and CDR2 YFSETQ. With V trimmed by 2 bases and J by 8 bases, 6 bases remained unmatched. This CDR3 has 15 residues. The CDR3 reads CASSLPGGADSPLHF. CDR3 bases: TGCGCCAGCAGCTTACCAGGGGGCGCGGATTCACCCCTCCACTTT.

The J gene is TRBJ1-1, the V gene TRBV27; D remains unclear. This CDR3 is 16 amino acids long. Trimming stripped 3 bases from V and 1 base from J, with 15 bases between. Germline V lookup: CDR1 MNHEY, CDR2 SMNVEV (reference sequence). Here the CDR3 DNA reads TGTGCCAGCAGTTTCGCCGGGCCGGGAGGGAACACTGAAGCTTTCTTT. Its translation is CASSFAGPGGNTEAFF.

CDR3 loop: CSGFDRPNGYTF. The CDR3, as DNA: TGCAGCGGATTTGACAGGCCAAATGGCTACACCTTC. This chain joins TRBV29-1 and TRBJ1-2, with D tentatively TRBD1 (6 bases). V lost 7 bases, J lost 6 bases, and 15 bases lay in between. This CDR3 contains 12 residues. Germline V gives CDR1 SQVTM, CDR2 ANQGSEA.

This clone was seen a handful of times. The rearrangement joins TRBV25-1 to TRBJ2-3; 8 bases align to TRBD2. The ends lost 1 base at V and 1 base at J; junction bases unmatched: 1. The CDR3 runs 15 residues. CDR1 MGHDK and CDR2 SYGVNS come from the germline V gene. The DNA of the CDR3 is TGTGCCAGCAGTGAATCCGGGAGGGGCACAGATACGCAGTATTTT. Protein: CASSESGRGTDTQYF.

This clone has just a few counts. This chain uses TRBV6-6 with TRBJ1-4, with TRBD1 as a possible D gene (5 bases). This CDR3 comprises 14 residues. V was pared by 8 bases and J by 3 bases, with 13 bases between. Germline CDR1 reads MNHNY; CDR2 reads SVGAGI (reference sequence). The CDR3 loop is CASQGPDPNEKLFF. The CDR3 DNA is TGTGCCAGCCAGGGTCCGGACCCTAATGAAAAACTGTTTTTT.

The V call is TRBV7-8, the J call TRBJ2-5; a weak D match, TRBD2 (6 bases). This CDR3 is built from 15 residues. Between the trimmed V and J ends, which lost 5 bases and 0 bases, there was a span of 13 bases. CDR1 and CDR2 from the germline V gene are SGHVS and FQNEAQ. The CDR3: CASSKGDSYQETQYF. CDR3 nucleotide sequence: TGTGCCAGCAGCAAAGGGGACTCGTACCAAGAGACCCAGTACTTC.

The CDR3 DNA reads TGCGCCAGCAGCACCCCAAGGGACAGTTACGGACACGAGCAGTACTTC. This sequence encodes CASSTPRDSYGHEQYF. This chain joins TRBV5-1 and TRBJ2-7, with 7 bases matching TRBD1. Looked up from germline, CDR1 is SGHRS and CDR2 is YFSETQ. The CDR3 extends over 16 amino acids. With V trimmed by 4 bases and J by 5 bases, 15 bases remained unmatched.

This chain uses TRBV4-3 with TRBJ2-7, with TRBD1 identical over 10 bases. Germline values: CDR1 LGHNA, CDR2 YSLEER. Losses at the gene ends were 1 base for V and 5 bases for J; bases not matched to a gene: 8. This CDR3 has 16 amino acids. The DNA of the CDR3 is TGCGCCAGCAGCCAAGCCCCCGACAGGGGGCTCGACGAGCAGTACTTC. Protein product: CASSQAPDRGLDEQYF.

The chain links TRBV15 to TRBJ2-5; D may be TRBD1 (5 bases). Trimming pared 9 bases from V and 5 bases from J, leaving 16 bases between. This CDR3 has 13 residues. Germline V gene lookup returns CDR1 LNHNV and CDR2 YYDKDF (reference sequence). CDR3 sequence (DNA): TGTGCCACTAGACAGCGTGTGTCGGAGACCCAGTACTTC. As protein: CATRQRVSETQYF.

The chain links TRBV5-4 to TRBJ1-4, with D possibly being TRBD1 (6 bases). The CDR3 is 16 residues long. Trimming stripped 4 bases from V and 3 bases from J, with 16 bases between. Germline V gene lookup returns CDR1 SGHNT and CDR2 YYREEE (reference sequence). CDR3 region: CASSKKTGTPNEKLFF. The CDR3 bases are TGTGCCAGCAGCAAGAAAACAGGGACCCCTAATGAAAAACTGTTTTTT.

The V call is TRBV7-3, the J call TRBJ2-1, with 7 bases aligning to TRBD2. V dropped 5 bases and J dropped 4; count of bases not matched to a gene: 5. Germline lookup yields CDR1 SGHTA and CDR2 FQGTGA. The CDR3 runs 14 residues. CDR3 bases: TGTGCCAGCAGCCCGGGACTATCTTACAATGAGCAGTTCTTC. It encodes CASSPGLSYNEQFF.

This chain links TRBV19 with TRBJ2-7, with a weak D call TRBD1 (6 bases). V was pared by 2 bases and J by 5 bases, with 13 bases between. The CDR3 covers 14 residues. CDR1 is LNHDA and CDR2 is SQIVND in the germline V gene (reference sequence). Written as DNA, the CDR3 is TGTGCCAGTAGTATAACAGGGAGTGAAAACGAGCAGTACTTC. Translating gives CASSITGSENEQYF.

This chain links TRBV7-2 with TRBJ2-2; maybe TRBD2 (5 bases). V lost 7 bases and J lost 1, with 13 bases in between. This CDR3 spans 15 amino acids. CDR1 and CDR2 (germline): SGHTA, FQGNSA. Here the CDR3 reads CASTIPGMNTGELFF. The CDR3 bases are TGTGCCAGCACCATACCGGGAATGAACACCGGGGAGCTGTTTTTT.

The chain links TRBV27 to TRBJ1-2; 7 bases are shared with TRBD1. V was clipped by 5 bases and J by 3 bases; unmatched bases: 9. This CDR3 spans 15 amino acids. CDR1 is MNHEY, CDR2 SMNVEV, per germline (reference sequence). CDR3 bases: TGTGCCAGCAGTCCACGACAGGGAAGCGACTATGGCTACACCTTC. As protein: CASSPRQGSDYGYTF.

The chain links TRBV23-1 to TRBJ2-7; TRBD2 is a possible D gene (6 bases). TRBV23-1 is assigned to the ORF class and has an uncertain function. V was clipped by 9 bases and J by 5 bases, with 23 bases between them. This CDR3 region has 15 residues. CDR3 sequence reads: CARFGVPGRFHEQYF. CDR3 sequence (DNA): TGCGCCAGATTTGGGGTCCCGGGGAGGTTCCACGAGCAGTACTTC.

This chain joins TRBV5-1 and TRBJ2-2; 8 nucleotides align to TRBD1. The CDR3 is 16 amino acids. The junction had 9 bases not matched to a gene; V was cut back by 3 bases and J by 5 bases. The V gene's germline CDR1 is SGHRS and CDR2 YFSETQ. CDR3: CASSYLQGDGTGELFF. The CDR3 coding sequence is TGCGCCAGCAGCTACCTACAGGGGGACGGGACCGGGGAGCTGTTTTTT.

The chain carries TRBV2 and TRBJ2-3; D is undetermined. The V gene lost 5 bases and the J gene lost 6 bases, with 24 bases spanning the gap. This CDR3 contains 17 residues. In germline, CDR1 is SNHLY, CDR2 FYNNEI. CDR3 loop: CASSRSREVPGPDTQYF. In nucleotides, the CDR3 is TGTGCCAGCAGTAGAAGTCGTGAAGTCCCGGGTCCCGATACGCAGTATTTT. The full variable domain, rest sourced from reference TRBV2 and TRBJ2-3, is EPEVTQTPSHQVTQMGQEVILRCVPISNHLYFYWYRQILGQKVEFLVSFYNNEISEKSEIFDDQFSVERPDGSNFTLKIRSTKLEDSAMYFCASSRSREVPGPDTQYFGPGTRLTVL.

The V gene is TRBV7-6, the J gene TRBJ1-2, with TRBD1 matching over 8 bases. Germline V lookup: CDR1 SGHVS, CDR2 FNYEAQ. V dropped 2 bases and J dropped 0; count of bases not matched to a gene: 11. The CDR3 has 18 residues. The CDR3 DNA follows: TGTGCCAGCAGCTTATACGGGACAGGTCCTAATTCTAACTATGGCTACACCTTC. As protein: CASSLYGTGPNSNYGYTF.

The CDR3 region is CSAQGYGYTEAFF. In DNA, the CDR3 is TGCAGCGCTCAGGGGTATGGATACACTGAAGCTTTCTTT. The rearrangement links TRBV29-1 to TRBJ1-1; D is perhaps TRBD1 (6 bases). The CDR3 has 13 residues. The V gene's germline CDR1 is SQVTM and CDR2 ANQGSEA. Trimming stripped 7 bases from V and 3 bases from J, with 15 bases between. Full variable domain (rest looked up from reference TRBV29-1 and TRBJ1-1): SAVISQKPSRDICQRGTSLTIQCQVDSQVTMMFWYRQQPGQSLTLIATANQGSEATYESGFVIDKFPISRPNLTFSTLTVSNMSPEDSSIYLCSAQGYGYTEAFFGQGTRLTVV.

This clone was counted a few times. The chain carries TRBV28 and TRBJ1-5; D remains ambiguous. The CDR3 totals 12 residues. CDR1 MDHEN and CDR2 SYDVKM come from the germline V gene. V was shortened by 4 bases and J by 8 bases, with 9 bases between the two germline ends. The CDR3 loop is CASSSTEEPQHF. CDR3 nucleotide sequence: TGTGCCAGCAGTTCCACAGAAGAGCCCCAGCATTTT.

This sequence joins TRBV9 and TRBJ2-6, with a weak D call TRBD1 (6 bases). This CDR3 is 17 amino acids long. V lost 4 bases and J 4 bases, leaving 18 bases between the germline ends. In germline, CDR1 is SGDLS, CDR2 YYNGEE. CDR3 in amino acids: CASSPRVGAMGANVLTF. CDR3 DNA sequence: TGTGCCAGCAGCCCTCGGGTGGGGGCAATGGGGGCCAACGTCCTGACTTTC.